This TCR beta chain was identified in a study of Ad26.COV2.S vaccination and SARS-CoV-2 variants. This clone is a singleton in its sample. This sample's treatment: 15 to 20 received Ad26.COV2.S at low or high dose, single or two shots; about 5 received placebo; per-sample allocation not given. Day 63 after the first vaccine or placebo injection was the time point for sampling. An Ad26 vector that expressed Wuhan-strain SARS-CoV-2 spike constituted the vaccine. Using immunoSEQ multiplex PCR, the repertoire was profiled, and TCRdb retains in-frame clones only, with some absent. There are a few hundred thousand clones in the sample; around 89% occur only once, and about 3.5% lies in the top ten. The specimen comprised peripheral blood, sampled in a trial of Ad26.COV2.S vaccine versus placebo. The receptor's source is a person between 18 and 59 years old who received the Ad26.COV2.S COVID-19 vaccine or a placebo.

CDR3 coding DNA: TGTGCTAGTGGTTTGGGATCCACCGGGGAGCTGTTTTTT. It translates to CASGLGSTGELFF. V is TRBV12-5 and J is TRBJ2-2; D gene unclear. Germline V CDR1 and CDR2: LGHNT, FRNRAP. V dropped 1 base and J dropped 4 bases, with 4 bases sitting between them. CDR3 length equals 13 residues.